This is a list of T cell receptor beta chains from one sample in a study of identical twins. Using its own MiXCR run on the 5' RACE reads, TCRdb lists one record per CDR3 protein. This sample carries some 760,000 distinct CDR3 sequences, 15% to 20% of them seen once, and the ten largest clones take 10% to 15%. These sequences were also reported in another study, on T cells expressing NK-cell markers.

The sequenced sample consisted of PBMCs. These receptors were taken from a woman between 18 and 29 years old in good health. Both conserved end residues are part of each CDR3. D genes are given only for firm matches. Expanded clones get a size class; other rows say once, few or many, or leave the size out.

d_call,clone_size,j_call,v_call,cdr3_nt,cdr3_aa
TRBD2,-,TRBJ2-1,TRBV9,TGTGCCAGCAGCCCCCAGTGGCTAGCGGGGGGGAATGAGCAGTTCTTC,CASSPQWLAGGNEQFF
-,many,TRBJ2-2,TRBV6-1,TGTGCCAGCAGAACTCAGGGTGGTGGAGGCACCGGGGAGCTGTTTTTT,CASRTQGGGGTGELFF
TRBD2,few,TRBJ2-3,TRBV7-9,TGTGCTGCCGGACTAGCGGGAGCGGGTTTCACAGATACGCAGTATTTT,CAAGLAGAGFTDTQYF
TRBD1,-,TRBJ2-7,TRBV7-2,TGTGCCAGCAACTGGGACAGGGGTTACGAGCAGTACTTC,CASNWDRGYEQYF
-,-,TRBJ2-7,TRBV20-1,TGCAGTGCTAGAGTCATAGCGTCCTACGAGCAGTACTTC,CSARVIASYEQYF
TRBD1,-,TRBJ2-7,TRBV5-1,TGCGCCAGCAGCCGATGGGACAGAGCCTACGAGCAGTACTTC,CASSRWDRAYEQYF
-,few,TRBJ1-2,TRBV6-1,TGTGCCAGCAGTCAGGGAATCGTCTATGGCTACACCTTC,CASSQGIVYGYTF
-,-,TRBJ2-1,TRBV11-2,TGTGCCAGCAGCTTAGGGGATTGGGAAACTGAGCAGTTCTTC,CASSLGDWETEQFF
-,few,TRBJ2-3,TRBV10-2,TGCGCCAGCAGTGGGAGGGGAAGCACAGATACGCAGTATTTT,CASSGRGSTDTQYF
-,-,TRBJ2-7,TRBV2,TGTGCCACCAAGGTGGTCCCCTACGAGCAGTACTTC,CATKVVPYEQYF
TRBD2,-,TRBJ2-7,TRBV7-2,TGTGCCAGCAGCGCAGCTAGCGGGAGTTCAGAGCAGTACTTC,CASSAASGSSEQYF
TRBD1,-,TRBJ2-3,TRBV5-1,TGCGCCAGCACCACTCTTCGACAGGGGGGGACAGATACGCAGTATTTT,CASTTLRQGGTDTQYF
-,few,TRBJ1-1,TRBV20-1,TGCAGTGCCAGCACTGGGTTTAACACTGAAGCTTTCTTT,CSASTGFNTEAFF
-,few,TRBJ2-3,TRBV12-3/TRBV12-4,TGTGCCAGCAGTCCCACGGAGCGGACAGATACGCAGTATTTT,CASSPTERTDTQYF
-,-,TRBJ2-5,TRBV20-1,TGCAGTGCTAGAGGTCACAGAAAAGAGACCCAGTACTTC,CSARGHRKETQYF
-,few,TRBJ2-3,TRBV20-1,TGCAGTGCTTCCGGGGTAGGAGGTACAGATACGCAGTATTTT,CSASGVGGTDTQYF
-,many,TRBJ1-1,TRBV20-1,TGCAGTGCTAGCAGGGTGAACACTGAAGCTTTCTTT,CSASRVNTEAFF
-,-,TRBJ2-1,TRBV9,TGTGCCAGCAGCCCCGGAACTCGGGGTTTCGATGAGCAGTTCTTC,CASSPGTRGFDEQFF
TRBD1,few,TRBJ1-1,TRBV6-4,TGTGCCAGCAGTGAGCAAGGGGGCGCGAACACTGAAGCTTTCTTT,CASSEQGGANTEAFF
-,-,TRBJ2-1,TRBV10-3,TGTGCCATCAGTGAGCAGGACCTCTACAATGAGCAGTTCTTC,CAISEQDLYNEQFF
-,few,TRBJ1-1,TRBV7-9,TGTGCCAGCAGCTCAGACCACACTGAAGCTTTCTTT,CASSSDHTEAFF
-,few,TRBJ2-3,TRBV25-1,TGTGCCAGCAGAGGAGACACGACGGGCGCAGATACGCAGTATTTT,CASRGDTTGADTQYF
-,few,TRBJ1-1,TRBV13,TGTGCCAGCAGCTTATTGAGTGTCGGTAGCACTGAAGCTTTCTTT,CASSLLSVGSTEAFF
-,-,TRBJ2-3,TRBV27,TGTGCCAGCAGAATCCTCCTGGGCCCAGATACGCAGTATTTT,CASRILLGPDTQYF
-,-,TRBJ2-5,TRBV28,TGTGCCAGCAGTTTCCGGACACTGGAGACCCAGTACTTC,CASSFRTLETQYF
-,few,TRBJ2-7,TRBV11-1,TGTGCCAGCAGCCCGAGTCGCGTGAGTCCCGAGCAGTACTTC,CASSPSRVSPEQYF
TRBD2,few,TRBJ2-2,TRBV20-1,TGCAGTGCTAGAGATCCTACGGGAGGGCTTTCCGGGGAGCTGTTTTTT,CSARDPTGGLSGELFF
TRBD1,few,TRBJ1-1,TRBV12-3/TRBV12-4,TGTGCCAGCAGTTCATTGACAGGGGGCGCGAACACTGAAGCTTTCTTT,CASSSLTGGANTEAFF
TRBD1,few,TRBJ2-1,TRBV6-6,TGTGCCAGCAGCTACCTCGGGACAGGAGTTGGGAGCTCCTACAATGAGCAGTTCTTC,CASSYLGTGVGSSYNEQFF
TRBD2,-,TRBJ2-5,TRBV4-3,TGCGCCAGCAGCCGGGTGGTTCGGGAGGGCGGGGAGACCCAGTACTTC,CASSRVVREGGETQYF
TRBD1,few,TRBJ2-4,TRBV7-9,TGTGCCAGCAGGCGGGACAGGGGAGACAAAAACATTCAGTACTTC,CASRRDRGDKNIQYF
-,-,TRBJ2-3,TRBV29-1,TGCAGCGTTGGTTTTAGCACAGATACGCAGTATTTT,CSVGFSTDTQYF
-,few,TRBJ1-4,TRBV6-1,TGTGCCAGCGGACTTTCAGGAACCCGAGGTGAAAAACTGTTTTTT,CASGLSGTRGEKLFF
TRBD2,few,TRBJ2-1,TRBV6-5,TGTGCCAGCAGTTACGCGGGCCTAAGCCGGGAGGGCAATGAGCAGTTCTTC,CASSYAGLSREGNEQFF
TRBD1,-,TRBJ2-2,TRBV6-4,TGTGCCAGCAGGGTACAGGGGGCCGCCGGGGAGCTGTTTTTT,CASRVQGAAGELFF
TRBD1,-,TRBJ2-7,TRBV7-2,TGTGCCAGCAGCTTATTTTTAGGACAGGGCTACGAGCTGTACTTC,CASSLFLGQGYELYF
TRBD2,-,TRBJ2-1,TRBV7-9,TGTGCCACCGGGACTAGCGAACACAATGAGCAGTTCTTC,CATGTSEHNEQFF
-,many,TRBJ1-1,TRBV6-5,TGTGCCAGCAGTTACTCGGGGTACACTGAAGCTTTCTTT,CASSYSGYTEAFF
TRBD1,few,TRBJ2-5,TRBV5-1,TGCGCCAGCAGCTTTTGGCAGGGGGCTAGGGAGACCCAGTACTTC,CASSFWQGARETQYF
-,few,TRBJ2-5,TRBV27,TGTGCCAGCACCCCGAGAGGAGAAGAGACCCAGTACTTC,CASTPRGEETQYF
-,many,TRBJ2-1,TRBV12-3/TRBV12-4,TGTGCCAGCAGTTCTCGCCTGGAGCAGTTCTTC,CASSSRLEQFF